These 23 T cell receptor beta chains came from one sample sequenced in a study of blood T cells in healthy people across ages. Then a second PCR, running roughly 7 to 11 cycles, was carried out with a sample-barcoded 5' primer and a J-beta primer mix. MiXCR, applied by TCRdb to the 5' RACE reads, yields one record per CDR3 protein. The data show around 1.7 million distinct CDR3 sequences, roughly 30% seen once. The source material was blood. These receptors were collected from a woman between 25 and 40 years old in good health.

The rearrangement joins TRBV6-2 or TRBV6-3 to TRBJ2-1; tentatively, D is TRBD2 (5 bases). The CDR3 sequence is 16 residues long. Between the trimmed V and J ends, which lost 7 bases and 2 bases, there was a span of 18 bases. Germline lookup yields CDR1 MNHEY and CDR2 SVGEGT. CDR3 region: CASKASGPQPYNEQFF. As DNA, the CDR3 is TGTGCCAGCAAGGCAAGCGGCCCCCAGCCCTACAATGAGCAGTTCTTC.

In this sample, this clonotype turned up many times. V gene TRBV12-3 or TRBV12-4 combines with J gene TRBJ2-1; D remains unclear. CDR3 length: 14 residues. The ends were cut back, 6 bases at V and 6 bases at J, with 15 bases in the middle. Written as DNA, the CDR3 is TGTGCCAGCAGACCTTCTGTTTCGACCAATGAGCAGTTCTTC. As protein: CASRPSVSTNEQFF.

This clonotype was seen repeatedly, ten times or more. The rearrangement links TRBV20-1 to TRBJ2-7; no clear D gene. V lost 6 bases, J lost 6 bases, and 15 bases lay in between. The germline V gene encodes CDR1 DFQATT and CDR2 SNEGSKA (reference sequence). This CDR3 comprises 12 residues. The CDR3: CSALPRMSEQYF. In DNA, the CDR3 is TGCAGTGCCTTACCCAGGATGTCCGAGCAGTACTTC.

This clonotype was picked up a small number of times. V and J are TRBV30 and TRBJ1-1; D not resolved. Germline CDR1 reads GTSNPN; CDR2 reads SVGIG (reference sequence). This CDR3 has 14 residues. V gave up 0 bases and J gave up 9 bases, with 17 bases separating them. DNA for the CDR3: TGTGCCTGGAGTGTACCCTCTGCATTAAATAAAGCTTTCTTT. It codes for CAWSVPSALNKAFF.

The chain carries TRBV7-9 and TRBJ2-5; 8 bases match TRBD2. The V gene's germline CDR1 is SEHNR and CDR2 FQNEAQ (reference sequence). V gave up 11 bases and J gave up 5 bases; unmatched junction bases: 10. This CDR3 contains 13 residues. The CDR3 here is CARGGSGWETQYF. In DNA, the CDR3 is TGTGCCCGCGGGGGGAGTGGCTGGGAGACCCAGTACTTC.

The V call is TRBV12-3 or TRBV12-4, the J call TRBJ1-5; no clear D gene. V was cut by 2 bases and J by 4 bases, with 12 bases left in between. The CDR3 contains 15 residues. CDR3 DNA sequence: TGTGCCAGCAGTTTATACGGATCGCCGAATCAGCCCCAGCATTTT. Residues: CASSLYGSPNQPQHF.

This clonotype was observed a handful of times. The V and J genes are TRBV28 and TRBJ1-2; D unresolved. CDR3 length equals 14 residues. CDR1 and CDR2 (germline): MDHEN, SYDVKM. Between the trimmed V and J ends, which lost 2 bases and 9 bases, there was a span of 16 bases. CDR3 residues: CASSLGSGKNCYTF. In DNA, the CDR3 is TGTGCCAGCAGTTTAGGTTCGGGGAAAAATTGCTACACCTTC.

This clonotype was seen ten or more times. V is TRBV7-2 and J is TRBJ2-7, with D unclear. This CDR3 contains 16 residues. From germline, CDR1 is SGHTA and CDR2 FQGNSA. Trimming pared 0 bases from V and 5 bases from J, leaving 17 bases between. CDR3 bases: TGTGCCAGCAGCTTAGCCCCCCCCGGGTTATCCGACGAGCAGTACTTC. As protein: CASSLAPPGLSDEQYF. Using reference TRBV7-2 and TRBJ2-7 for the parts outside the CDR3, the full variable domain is GAGVSQSPSNKVTEKGKDVELRCDPISGHTALYWYRQSLGQGLEFLIYFQGNSAPDKSGLPSDRFSAERTGGSVSTLTIQRTQQEDSAVYLCASSLAPPGLSDEQYFGPGTRLTVT.

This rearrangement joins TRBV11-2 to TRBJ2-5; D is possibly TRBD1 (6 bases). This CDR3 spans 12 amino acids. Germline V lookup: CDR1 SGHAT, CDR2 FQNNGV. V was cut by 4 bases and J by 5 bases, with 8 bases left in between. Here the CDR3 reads CASSWQGETQYF. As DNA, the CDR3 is TGTGCCAGCAGCTGGCAGGGGGAGACCCAGTACTTC.

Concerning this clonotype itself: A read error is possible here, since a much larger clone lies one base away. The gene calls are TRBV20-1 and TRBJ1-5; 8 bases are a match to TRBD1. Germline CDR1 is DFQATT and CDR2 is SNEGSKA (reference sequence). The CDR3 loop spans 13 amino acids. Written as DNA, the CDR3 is TGCAGTGCTAGACCAGGGGGCAATCAGCCCCTGCATTTT. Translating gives CSARPGGNQPLHF.

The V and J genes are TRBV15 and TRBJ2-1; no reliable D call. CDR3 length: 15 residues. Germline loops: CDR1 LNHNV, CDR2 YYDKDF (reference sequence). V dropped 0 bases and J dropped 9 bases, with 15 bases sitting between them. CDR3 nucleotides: TGTGCCACCAGCAGAGATCCCCTGGCCCAATTTGAGCAGTTCTTC. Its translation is CATSRDPLAQFEQFF.

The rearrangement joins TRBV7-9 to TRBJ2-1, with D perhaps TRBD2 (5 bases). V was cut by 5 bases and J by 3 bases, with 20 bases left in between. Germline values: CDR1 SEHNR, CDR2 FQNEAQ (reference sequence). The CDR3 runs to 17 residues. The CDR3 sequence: CASSQLGDLRIYNEQFF. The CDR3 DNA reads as TGTGCCAGCAGCCAACTAGGAGATCTGAGAATCTACAATGAGCAGTTCTTC.

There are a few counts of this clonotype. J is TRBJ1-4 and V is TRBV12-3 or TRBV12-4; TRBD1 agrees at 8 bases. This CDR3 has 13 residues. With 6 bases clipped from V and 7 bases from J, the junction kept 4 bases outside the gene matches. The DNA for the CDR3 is TGTGCCAGCAGAAAACAGGGGGGTGAAAAACTGTTTTTT. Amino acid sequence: CASRKQGGEKLFF.

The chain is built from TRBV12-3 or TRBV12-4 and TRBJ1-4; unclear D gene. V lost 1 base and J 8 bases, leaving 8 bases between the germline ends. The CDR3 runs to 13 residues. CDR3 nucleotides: TGTGCCAGCAGTTTAGGCGTTGGCGAAAAACTGTTTTTT. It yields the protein CASSLGVGEKLFF.

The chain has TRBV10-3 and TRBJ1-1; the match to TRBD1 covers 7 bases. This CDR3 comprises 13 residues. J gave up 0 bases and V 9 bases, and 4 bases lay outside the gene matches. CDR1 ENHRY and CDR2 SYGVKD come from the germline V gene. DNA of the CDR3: TGTGCCATACAGGGGATGATGAACACTGAAGCTTTCTTT. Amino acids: CAIQGMMNTEAFF.

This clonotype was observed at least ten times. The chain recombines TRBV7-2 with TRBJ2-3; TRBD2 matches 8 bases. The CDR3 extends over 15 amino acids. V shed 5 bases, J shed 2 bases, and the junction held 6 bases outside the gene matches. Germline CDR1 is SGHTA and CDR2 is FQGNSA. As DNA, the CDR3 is TGTGCCAGCAGCCTGAGCGGGGGAGTCACAGATACGCAGTATTTT. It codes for CASSLSGGVTDTQYF.

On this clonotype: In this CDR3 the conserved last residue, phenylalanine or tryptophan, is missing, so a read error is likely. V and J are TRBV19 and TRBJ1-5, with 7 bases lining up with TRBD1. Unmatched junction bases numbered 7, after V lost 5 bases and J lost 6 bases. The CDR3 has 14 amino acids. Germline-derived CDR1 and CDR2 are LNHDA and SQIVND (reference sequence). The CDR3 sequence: CASSVRGGGQPQHL. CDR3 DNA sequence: TGTGCCAGTAGTGTCCGAGGGGGCGGTCAGCCCCAGCATTTG.

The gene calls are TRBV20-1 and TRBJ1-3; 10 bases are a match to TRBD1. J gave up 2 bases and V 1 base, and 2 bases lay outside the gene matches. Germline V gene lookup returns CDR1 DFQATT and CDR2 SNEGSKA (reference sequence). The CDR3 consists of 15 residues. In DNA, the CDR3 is TGCAGTGCTAGAGGGGACAGGGGCGCTGGAAACACCATATATTTT. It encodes CSARGDRGAGNTIYF.

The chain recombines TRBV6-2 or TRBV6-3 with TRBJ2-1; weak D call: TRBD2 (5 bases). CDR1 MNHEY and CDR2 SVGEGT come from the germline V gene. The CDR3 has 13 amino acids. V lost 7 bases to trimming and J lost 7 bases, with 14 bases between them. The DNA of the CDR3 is TGTGCCAGCACGGGGTCTTTAGGGAATGAGCAGTTCTTC. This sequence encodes CASTGSLGNEQFF.

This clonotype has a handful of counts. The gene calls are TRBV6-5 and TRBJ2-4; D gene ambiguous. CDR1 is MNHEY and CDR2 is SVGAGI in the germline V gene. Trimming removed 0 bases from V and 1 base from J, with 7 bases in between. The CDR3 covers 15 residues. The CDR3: CASSYSSSAKNIQYF. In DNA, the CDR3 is TGTGCCAGCAGTTACTCGTCCAGTGCCAAAAACATTCAGTACTTC.

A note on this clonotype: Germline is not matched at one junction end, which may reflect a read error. CDR3: CSARDPGESGANVRTF. The CDR3 DNA is TGCAGTGCTAGAGACCCGGGAGAGTCTGGGGCCAACGTCCGGACTTTC. The chain joins TRBV20-1 to TRBJ2-6; the D gene is possibly TRBD2 (6 bases). CDR3 length: 16 residues. Germline V gives CDR1 DFQATT, CDR2 SNEGSKA (reference sequence).

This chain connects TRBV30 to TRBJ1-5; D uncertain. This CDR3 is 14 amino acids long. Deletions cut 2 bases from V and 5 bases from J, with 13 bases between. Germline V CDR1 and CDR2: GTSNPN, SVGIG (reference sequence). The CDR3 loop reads CAWSLGTKHQPQHF. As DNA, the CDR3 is TGTGCCTGGAGTCTGGGAACTAAGCATCAGCCCCAGCATTTT.

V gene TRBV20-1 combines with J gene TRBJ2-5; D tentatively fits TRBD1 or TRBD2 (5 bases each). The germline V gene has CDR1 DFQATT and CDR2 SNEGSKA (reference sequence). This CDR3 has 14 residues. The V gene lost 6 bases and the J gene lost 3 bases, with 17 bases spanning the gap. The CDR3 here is CSAPPRDPKETQYF. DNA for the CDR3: TGCAGTGCGCCTCCCCGGGACCCAAAAGAGACCCAGTACTTC.